This T cell receptor beta chain was obtained from a study of T cell responses to AZD1222 COVID-19 vaccine. General study findings and limits: Clonal diversity may have been underestimated in mostly white British donors. Among spike-specific TCRs, nearly half reportedly target unmutated variant regions. Spike was spanned by vaccine-associated CD4 TCRs, with dominance at 160-218 and 743-854. Scientists sampled the repertoires only once the peak T cell response had passed.

The CDR3 spans 13 residues. Per the germline V gene, CDR1 is MNHEY and CDR2 is SMNVEV (reference sequence). Between the trimmed V and J ends, which lost 4 bases and 8 bases, there was a span of 9 bases. Sequencing used immunoSEQ multiplex PCR; TCRdb keeps in-frame clones, though not all of them. This sample has 150,000 to 200,000 clones, with 85% to 95% found just once. Notes on this clone: The antigen remains undetermined.

This clonotype was sampled from an adult in good health. Material: peripheral blood, obtained on day 0 of AZD1222 vaccination. The J gene is TRBJ1-6, the V gene TRBV27; D gene ambiguous. CDR3 nucleotides: TGTGCCAGCAGTTGGGGAGTAGATTCACCCCTCCACTTT. This sequence encodes CASSWGVDSPLHF.